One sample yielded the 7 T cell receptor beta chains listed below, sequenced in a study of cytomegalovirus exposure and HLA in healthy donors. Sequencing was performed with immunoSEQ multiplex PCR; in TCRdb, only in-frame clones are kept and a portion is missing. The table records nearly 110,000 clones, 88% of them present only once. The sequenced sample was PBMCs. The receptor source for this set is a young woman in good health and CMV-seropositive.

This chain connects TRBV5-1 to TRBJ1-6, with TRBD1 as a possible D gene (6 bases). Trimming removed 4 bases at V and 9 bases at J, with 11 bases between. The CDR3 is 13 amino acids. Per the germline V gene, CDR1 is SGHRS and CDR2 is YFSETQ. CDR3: CASSRGGFSPLHF. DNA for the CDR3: TGCGCCAGCAGCCGGGGGGGCTTTTCACCCCTCCACTTT.

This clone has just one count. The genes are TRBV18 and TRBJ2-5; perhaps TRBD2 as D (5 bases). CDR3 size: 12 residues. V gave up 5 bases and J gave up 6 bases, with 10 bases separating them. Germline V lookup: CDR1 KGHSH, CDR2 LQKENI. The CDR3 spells CASSGSEKTQYF. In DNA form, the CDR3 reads TGTGCCAGCTCAGGTAGCGAAAAGACCCAGTACTTC. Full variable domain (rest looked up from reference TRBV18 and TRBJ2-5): NAGVMQNPRHLVRRRGQEARLRCSPMKGHSHVYWYRQLPEEGLKFMVYLQKENIIDESGMPKERFSAEFPKEGPSILRIQQVVRGDSAAYFCASSGSEKTQYFGPGTRLLVL.

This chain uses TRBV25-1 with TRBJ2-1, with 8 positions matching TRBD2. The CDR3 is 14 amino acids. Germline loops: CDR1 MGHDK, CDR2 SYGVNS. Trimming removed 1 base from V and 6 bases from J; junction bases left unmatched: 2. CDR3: CASSELTSGNEQFF. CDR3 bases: TGTGCCAGCAGTGAATTAACTAGCGGCAATGAGCAGTTCTTC.

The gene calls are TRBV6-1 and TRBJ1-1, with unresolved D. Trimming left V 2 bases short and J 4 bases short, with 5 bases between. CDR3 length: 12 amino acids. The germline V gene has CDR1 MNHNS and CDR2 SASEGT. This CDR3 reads CASSESSTEAFF. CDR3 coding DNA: TGTGCCAGCAGTGAATCGAGCACTGAAGCTTTCTTT.

This CDR3 is CASSRTQGAKRGYTF. The CDR3 region has the DNA TGTGCCAGCAGCCGGACACAGGGGGCCAAAAGAGGCTACACCTTC. The chain has TRBV5-4 and TRBJ1-2; 9 bases map to TRBD1. The germline CDR1 and CDR2 sequences are SGHNT and YYREEE (reference sequence). V gave up 4 bases and J gave up 8 bases; unmatched junction bases: 12. CDR3 length: 15 residues. The full variable domain, in which reference TRBV5-4 and TRBJ1-2 provide the parts outside the CDR3, is ETGVTQSPTHLIKTRGQQVTLRCSSQSGHNTVSWYQQALGQGPQFIFQYYREEENGRGNFPPRFSGLQFPNYSSELNVNALELDDSALYLCASSRTQGAKRGYTFGSGTRLTVV.

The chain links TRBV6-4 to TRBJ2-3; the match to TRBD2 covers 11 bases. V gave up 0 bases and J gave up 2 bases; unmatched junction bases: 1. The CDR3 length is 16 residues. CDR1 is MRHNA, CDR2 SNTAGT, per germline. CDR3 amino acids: CASSDSSGGATDTQYF. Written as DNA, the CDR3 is TGTGCCAGCAGTGACTCTAGCGGGGGGGCCACAGATACGCAGTATTTT.

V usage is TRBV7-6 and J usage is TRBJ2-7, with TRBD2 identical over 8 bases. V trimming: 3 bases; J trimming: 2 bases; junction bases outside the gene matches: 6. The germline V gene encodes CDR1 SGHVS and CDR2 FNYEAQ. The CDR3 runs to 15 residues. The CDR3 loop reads CASSLLAGTTYEQYF. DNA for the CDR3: TGTGCCAGCAGCTTGTTAGCGGGGACTACCTACGAGCAGTACTTC. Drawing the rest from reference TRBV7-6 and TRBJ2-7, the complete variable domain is GAGVSQSPRYKVTKRGQDVALRCDPISGHVSLYWYRQALGQGPEFLTYFNYEAQQDKSGLPNDRFSAERPEGSISTLTIQRTEQRDSAMYRCASSLLAGTTYEQYFGPGTRLTVT.